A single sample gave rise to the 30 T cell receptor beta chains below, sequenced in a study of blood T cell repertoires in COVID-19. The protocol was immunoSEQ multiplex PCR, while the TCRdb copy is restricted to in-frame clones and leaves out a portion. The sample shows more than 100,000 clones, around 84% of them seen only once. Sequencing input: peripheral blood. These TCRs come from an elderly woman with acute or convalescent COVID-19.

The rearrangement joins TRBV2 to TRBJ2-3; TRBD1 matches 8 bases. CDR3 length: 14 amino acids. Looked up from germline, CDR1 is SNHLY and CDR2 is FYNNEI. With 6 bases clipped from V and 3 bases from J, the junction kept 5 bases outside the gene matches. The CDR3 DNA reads TGTGCCAGCAGAAGGACAGGGAGGACAGATACGCAGTATTTT. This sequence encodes CASRRTGRTDTQYF.

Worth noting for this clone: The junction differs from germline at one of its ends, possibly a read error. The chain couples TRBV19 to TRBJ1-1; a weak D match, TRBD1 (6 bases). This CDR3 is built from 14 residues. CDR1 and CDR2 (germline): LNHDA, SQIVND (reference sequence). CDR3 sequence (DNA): TGTGCCAGTAGTATAGAGGGGCCCAGGGGCCTACCGAACTTT. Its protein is CASSIEGPRGLPNF. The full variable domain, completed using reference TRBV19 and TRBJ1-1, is DGGITQSPKYLFRKEGQNVTLSCEQNLNHDAMYWYRQDPGQGLRLIYYSQIVNDFQKGDIAEGYSVSREKKESFPLTVTSAQKNPTAFYLCASSIEGPRGLPNFGQGTRLTVV.

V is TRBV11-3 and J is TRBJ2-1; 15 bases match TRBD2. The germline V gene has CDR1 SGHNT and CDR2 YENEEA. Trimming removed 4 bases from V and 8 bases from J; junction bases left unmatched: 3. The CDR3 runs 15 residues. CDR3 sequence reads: CASSSGLAGGHEQFF. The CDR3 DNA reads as TGTGCCAGCAGCTCGGGACTAGCGGGAGGCCATGAGCAGTTCTTC. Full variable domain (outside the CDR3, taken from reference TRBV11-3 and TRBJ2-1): EAGVVQSPRYKIIEKKQPVAFWCNPISGHNTLYWYLQNLGQGPELLIRYENEEAVDDSQLPKDRFSAERLKGVDSTLKIQPAELGDSAVYLCASSSGLAGGHEQFFGPGTRLTVL.

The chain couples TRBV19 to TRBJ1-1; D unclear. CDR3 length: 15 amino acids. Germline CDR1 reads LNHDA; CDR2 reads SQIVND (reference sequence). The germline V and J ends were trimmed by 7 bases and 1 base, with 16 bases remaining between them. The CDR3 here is CASTSRAGANTEAFF. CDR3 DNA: TGTGCCAGTACCTCCCGGGCGGGTGCGAACACTGAAGCTTTCTTT.

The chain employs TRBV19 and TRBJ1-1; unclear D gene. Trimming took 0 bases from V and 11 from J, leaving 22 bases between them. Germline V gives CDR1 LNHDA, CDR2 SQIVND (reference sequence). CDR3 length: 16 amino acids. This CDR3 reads CASSIDYVGRGGVAFF. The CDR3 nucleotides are TGTGCCAGTAGTATAGATTATGTTGGGAGAGGTGGTGTGGCTTTCTTT.

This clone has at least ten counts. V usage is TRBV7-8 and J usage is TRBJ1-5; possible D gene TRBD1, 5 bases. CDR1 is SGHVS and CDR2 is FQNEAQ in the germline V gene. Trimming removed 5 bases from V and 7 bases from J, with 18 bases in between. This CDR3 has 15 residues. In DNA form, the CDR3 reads TGTGCCAGCAGCCTGAACCAGGGCCCCAGCCAGCCCCAGCATTTT. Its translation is CASSLNQGPSQPQHF.

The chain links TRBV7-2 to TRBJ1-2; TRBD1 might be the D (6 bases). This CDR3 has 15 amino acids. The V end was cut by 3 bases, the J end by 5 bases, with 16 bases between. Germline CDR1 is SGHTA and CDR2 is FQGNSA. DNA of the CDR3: TGTGCCAGCAGCTTCTCTGGCAGGGGATTTTATGGCTACACCTTC. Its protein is CASSFSGRGFYGYTF. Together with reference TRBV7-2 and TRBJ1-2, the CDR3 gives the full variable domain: GAGVSQSPSNKVTEKGKDVELRCDPISGHTALYWYRQSLGQGLEFLIYFQGNSAPDKSGLPSDRFSAERTGGSVSTLTIQRTQQEDSAVYLCASSFSGRGFYGYTFGSGTRLTVV.

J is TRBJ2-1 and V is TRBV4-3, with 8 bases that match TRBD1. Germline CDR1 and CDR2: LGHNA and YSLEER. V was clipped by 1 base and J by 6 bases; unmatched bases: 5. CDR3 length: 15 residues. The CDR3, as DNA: TGCGCCAGCAGCCAAGGGACAGGGTCAATCAATGAGCAGTTCTTC. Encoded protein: CASSQGTGSINEQFF.

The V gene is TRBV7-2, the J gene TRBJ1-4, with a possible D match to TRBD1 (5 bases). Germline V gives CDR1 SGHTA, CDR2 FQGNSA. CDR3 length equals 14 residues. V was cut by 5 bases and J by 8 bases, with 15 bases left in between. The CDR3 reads CASSPGRNREKLFF. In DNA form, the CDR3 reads TGTGCCAGCAGCCCGGGGAGGAACAGGGAAAAACTGTTTTTT.

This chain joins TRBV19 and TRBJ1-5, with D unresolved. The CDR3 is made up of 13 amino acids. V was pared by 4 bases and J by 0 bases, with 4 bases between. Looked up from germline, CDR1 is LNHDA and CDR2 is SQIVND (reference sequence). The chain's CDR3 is CASSTNSNQPQHF. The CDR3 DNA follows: TGTGCCAGTAGTACTAATAGCAATCAGCCCCAGCATTTT.

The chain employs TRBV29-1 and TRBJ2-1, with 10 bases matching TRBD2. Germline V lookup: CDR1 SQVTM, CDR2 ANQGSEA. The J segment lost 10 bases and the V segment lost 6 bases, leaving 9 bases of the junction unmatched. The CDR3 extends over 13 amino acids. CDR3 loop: CSVDGSGGEEQFF. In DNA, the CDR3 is TGCAGCGTGGACGGCAGCGGGGGGGAGGAGCAGTTCTTC.

The CDR3 sequence is CASVRYNEQFF. As DNA, the CDR3 is TGTGCCAGCGTTAGATACAATGAGCAGTTCTTC. This chain links TRBV6-5 with TRBJ2-1; D gene unclear. The CDR3 is made up of 11 amino acids. Trimming removed 8 bases from V and 4 bases from J, with 6 bases in between. Germline V CDR1 and CDR2: MNHEY, SVGAGI.

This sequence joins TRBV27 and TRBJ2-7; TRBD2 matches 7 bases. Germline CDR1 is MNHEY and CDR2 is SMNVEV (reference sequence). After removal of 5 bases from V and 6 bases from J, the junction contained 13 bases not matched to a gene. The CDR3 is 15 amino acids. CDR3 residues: CASSRLSGVPSEQYF. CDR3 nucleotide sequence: TGTGCCAGCAGTCGACTAAGCGGGGTACCCTCCGAGCAGTACTTC.

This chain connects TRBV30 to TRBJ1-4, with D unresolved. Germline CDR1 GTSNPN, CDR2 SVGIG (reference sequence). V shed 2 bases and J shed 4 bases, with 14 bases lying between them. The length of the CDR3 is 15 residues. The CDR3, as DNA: TGTGCCTGGAGTCCCCTAGGGAGGGATAATGAAAAACTGTTTTTT. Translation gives CAWSPLGRDNEKLFF.

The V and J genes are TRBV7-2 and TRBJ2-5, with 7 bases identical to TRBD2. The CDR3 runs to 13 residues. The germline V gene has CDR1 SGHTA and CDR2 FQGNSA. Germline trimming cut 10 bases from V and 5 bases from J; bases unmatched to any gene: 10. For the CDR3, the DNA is TGTGCCACCACCAGACTAGCCCCGGAGACCCAGTACTTC. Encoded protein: CATTRLAPETQYF.

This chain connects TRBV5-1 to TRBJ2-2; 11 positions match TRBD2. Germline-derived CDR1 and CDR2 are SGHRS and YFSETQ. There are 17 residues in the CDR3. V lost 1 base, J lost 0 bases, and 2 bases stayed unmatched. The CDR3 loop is CASSLTSGRANTGELFF. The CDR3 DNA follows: TGCGCCAGCAGCTTGACTAGCGGGAGAGCGAACACCGGGGAGCTGTTTTTT.

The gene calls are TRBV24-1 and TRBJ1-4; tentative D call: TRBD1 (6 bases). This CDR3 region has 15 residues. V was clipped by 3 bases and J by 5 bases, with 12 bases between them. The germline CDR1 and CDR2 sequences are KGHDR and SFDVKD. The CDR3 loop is CATSDPAGENEKLFF. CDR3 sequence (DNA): TGTGCCACCAGTGATCCTGCAGGGGAAAATGAAAAACTGTTTTTT.

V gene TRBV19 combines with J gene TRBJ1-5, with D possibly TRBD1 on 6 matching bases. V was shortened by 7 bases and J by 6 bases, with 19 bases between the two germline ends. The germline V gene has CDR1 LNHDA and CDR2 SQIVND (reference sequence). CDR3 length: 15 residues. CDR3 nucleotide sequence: TGTGCCAGTACCCCAGACCAGGGGATTCCTCAGCCCCAGCATTTT. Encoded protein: CASTPDQGIPQPQHF.

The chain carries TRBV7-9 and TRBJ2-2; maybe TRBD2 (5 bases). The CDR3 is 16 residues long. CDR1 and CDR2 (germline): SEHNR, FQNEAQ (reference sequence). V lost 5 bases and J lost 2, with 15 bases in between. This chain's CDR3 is CASSPVRGPNTGELFF. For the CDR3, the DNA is TGTGCCAGCAGCCCCGTCCGGGGTCCTAACACCGGGGAGCTGTTTTTT.

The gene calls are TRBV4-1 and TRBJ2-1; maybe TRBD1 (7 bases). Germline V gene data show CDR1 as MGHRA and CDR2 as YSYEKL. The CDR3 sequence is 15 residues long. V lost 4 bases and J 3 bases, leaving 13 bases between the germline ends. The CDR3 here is CASSPGTAGYNEQFF. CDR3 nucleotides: TGCGCCAGCAGCCCCGGGACAGCGGGCTACAATGAGCAGTTCTTC.

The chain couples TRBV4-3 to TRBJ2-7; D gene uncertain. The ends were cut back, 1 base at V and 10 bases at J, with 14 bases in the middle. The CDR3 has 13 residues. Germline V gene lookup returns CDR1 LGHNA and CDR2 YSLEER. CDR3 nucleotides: TGCGCCAGCAGCCAAGCTCATGGCCAACATCAGTACTTC. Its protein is CASSQAHGQHQYF.

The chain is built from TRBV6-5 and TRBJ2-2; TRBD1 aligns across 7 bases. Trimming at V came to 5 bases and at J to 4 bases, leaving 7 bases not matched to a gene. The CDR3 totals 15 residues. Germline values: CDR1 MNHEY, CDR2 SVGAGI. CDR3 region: CASSPKRTGTGELFF. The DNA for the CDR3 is TGTGCCAGCAGTCCCAAAAGGACAGGCACCGGGGAGCTGTTTTTT.

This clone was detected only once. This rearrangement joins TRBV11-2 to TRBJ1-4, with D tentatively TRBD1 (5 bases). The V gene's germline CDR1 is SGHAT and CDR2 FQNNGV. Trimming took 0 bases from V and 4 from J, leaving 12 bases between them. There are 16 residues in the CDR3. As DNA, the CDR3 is TGTGCCAGCAGCTTAGATCGTAGACAGTATAATGAAAAACTGTTTTTT. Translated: CASSLDRRQYNEKLFF.

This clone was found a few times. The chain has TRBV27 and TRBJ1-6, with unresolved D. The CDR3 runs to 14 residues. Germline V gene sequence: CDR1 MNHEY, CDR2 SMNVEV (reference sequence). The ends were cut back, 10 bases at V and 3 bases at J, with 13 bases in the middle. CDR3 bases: TGTGCCATCGGGAGAGGCGACTATAATTCACCCCTCCACTTT. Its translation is CAIGRGDYNSPLHF.

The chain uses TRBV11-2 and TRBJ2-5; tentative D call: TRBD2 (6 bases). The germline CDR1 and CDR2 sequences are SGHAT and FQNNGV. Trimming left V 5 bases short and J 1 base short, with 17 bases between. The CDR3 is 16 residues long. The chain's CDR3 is CASSPRGSASQETQYF. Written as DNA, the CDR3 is TGTGCCAGCAGCCCCCGGGGGAGCGCCTCCCAAGAGACCCAGTACTTC.

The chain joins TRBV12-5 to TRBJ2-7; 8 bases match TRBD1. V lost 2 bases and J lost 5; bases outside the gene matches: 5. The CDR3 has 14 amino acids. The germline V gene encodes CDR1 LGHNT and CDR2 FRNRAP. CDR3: CASGLRTGIHEQYF. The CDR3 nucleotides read TGTGCTAGTGGTTTGAGGACAGGGATCCACGAGCAGTACTTC.

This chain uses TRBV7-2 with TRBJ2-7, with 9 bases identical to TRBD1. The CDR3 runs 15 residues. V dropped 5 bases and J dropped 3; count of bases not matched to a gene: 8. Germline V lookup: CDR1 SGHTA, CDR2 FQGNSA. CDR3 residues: CASSPQGASIYEQYF. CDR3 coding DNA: TGTGCCAGCAGCCCACAGGGGGCGTCAATCTACGAGCAGTACTTC.

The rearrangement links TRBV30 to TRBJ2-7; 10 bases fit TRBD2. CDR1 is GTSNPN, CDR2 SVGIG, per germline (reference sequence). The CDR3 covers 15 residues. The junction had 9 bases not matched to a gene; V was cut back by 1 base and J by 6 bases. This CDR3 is CAWSGEREGRVEQYF. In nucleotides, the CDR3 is TGTGCCTGGAGTGGAGAGCGGGAGGGCCGGGTCGAGCAGTACTTC.

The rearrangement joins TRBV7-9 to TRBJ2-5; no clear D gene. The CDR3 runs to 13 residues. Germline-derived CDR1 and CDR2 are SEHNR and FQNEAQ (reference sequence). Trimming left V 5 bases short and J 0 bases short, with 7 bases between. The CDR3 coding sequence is TGTGCCAGCAGCGTATCGTACCAAGAGACCCAGTACTTC. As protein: CASSVSYQETQYF.

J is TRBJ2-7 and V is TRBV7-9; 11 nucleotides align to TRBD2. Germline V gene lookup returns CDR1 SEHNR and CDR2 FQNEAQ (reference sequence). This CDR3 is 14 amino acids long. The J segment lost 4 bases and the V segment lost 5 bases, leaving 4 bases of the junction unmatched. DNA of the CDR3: TGTGCCAGCAGCCGCCTAGCGGGAGGATACGAGCAGTACTTC. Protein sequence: CASSRLAGGYEQYF.